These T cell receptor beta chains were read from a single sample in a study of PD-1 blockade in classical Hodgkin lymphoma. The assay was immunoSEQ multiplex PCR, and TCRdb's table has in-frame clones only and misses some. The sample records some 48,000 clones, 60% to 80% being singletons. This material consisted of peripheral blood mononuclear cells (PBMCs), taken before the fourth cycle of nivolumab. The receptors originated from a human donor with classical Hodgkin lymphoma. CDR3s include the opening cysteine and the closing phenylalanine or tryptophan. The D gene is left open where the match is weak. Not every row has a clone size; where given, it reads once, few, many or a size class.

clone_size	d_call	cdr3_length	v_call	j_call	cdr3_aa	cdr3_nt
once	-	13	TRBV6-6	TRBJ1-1	CASSDGQNTEAFF	TGTGCCAGCAGCGACGGACAGAACACTGAAGCTTTCTTT
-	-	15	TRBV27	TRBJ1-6	CASSTPGGYNSPLHF	TGTGCCAGCAGTACCCCCGGGGGTTATAATTCACCCCTCCACTTT
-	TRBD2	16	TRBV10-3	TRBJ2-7	CAIRVSSGRTAGEQYF	TGTGCCATCAGAGTCTCTAGCGGGAGGACCGCTGGGGAGCAGTACTTC
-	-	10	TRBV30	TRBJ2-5	CAWSGETQYF	TGTGCCTGGAGTGGGGAGACCCAGTACTTC
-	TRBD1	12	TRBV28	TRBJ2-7	CASTGGVYEQYF	TGTGCCAGCACAGGGGGCGTATACGAGCAGTACTTC
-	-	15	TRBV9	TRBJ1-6	CASSVEGLYNSPLHF	TGTGCCAGCAGCGTAGAAGGCCTATATAATTCACCCCTCCACTTT
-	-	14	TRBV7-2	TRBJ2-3	CASSLRGPTDTQYF	TGTGCCAGCAGCTTGCGGGGGCCCACAGATACGCAGTATTTT
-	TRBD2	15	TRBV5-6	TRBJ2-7	CASSLVARRGYEQYF	TGTGCCAGCAGCTTGGTTGCCAGGCGGGGGTACGAGCAGTACTTC
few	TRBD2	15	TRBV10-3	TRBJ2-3	CAITSALLAADTQYF	TGTGCCATCACCTCGGCACTACTAGCGGCAGATACGCAGTATTTT
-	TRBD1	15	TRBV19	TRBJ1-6	CASSNTGEGNSPLHF	TGTGCCAGTAGTAATACAGGGGAAGGGAATTCACCCCTCCACTTT
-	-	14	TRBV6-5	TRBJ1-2	CASSYSGGLYGYTF	TGTGCCAGCAGTTACTCCGGGGGCCTCTATGGCTACACCTTC
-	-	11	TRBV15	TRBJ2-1	CATSSFAEQFF	TGTGCCACCAGCAGTTTCGCGGAGCAGTTCTTC
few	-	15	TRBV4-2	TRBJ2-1	CASSRVEATDNEQFF	TGTGCCAGCAGTCGCGTCGAGGCCACGGACAATGAGCAGTTCTTC
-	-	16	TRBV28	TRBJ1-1	CASSLSGGLRNTEAFF	TGTGCCAGCAGTTTAAGCGGCGGACTAAGGAACACTGAAGCTTTCTTT
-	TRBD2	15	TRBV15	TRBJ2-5	CATSRSGGAGETQYF	TGTGCCACCAGCCGGAGCGGGGGGGCCGGGGAGACCCAGTACTTC
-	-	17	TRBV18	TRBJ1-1	CASSPRGTGLMNTEAFF	TGTGCCAGCTCACCTCGGGGTACCGGGCTTATGAACACTGAAGCTTTCTTT
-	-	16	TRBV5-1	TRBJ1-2	CASSLDGQHTNYGYTF	TGCGCCAGCAGCTTGGATGGACAGCACACTAACTATGGCTACACCTTC
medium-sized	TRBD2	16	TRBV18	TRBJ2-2	CASSPPGAGRTGELFF	TGTGCCAGCTCACCACCGGGAGCGGGGCGCACCGGGGAGCTGTTTTTT
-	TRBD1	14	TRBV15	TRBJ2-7	CATSSFTGAYEQYF	TGTGCCACCAGCAGTTTCACAGGGGCCTACGAGCAGTACTTC
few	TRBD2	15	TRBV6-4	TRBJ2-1	CASSVLAGGINEQFF	TGTGCCAGCAGTGTTCTAGCGGGGGGGATCAATGAGCAGTTCTTC
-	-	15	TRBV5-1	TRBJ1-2	CASSPGDGANYGYTF	TGCGCCAGCAGCCCAGGGGACGGAGCTAACTATGGCTACACCTTC